The 20 T cell receptor beta chains presented below share a single source sample, sequenced in a study of T cell repertoires in cytomegalovirus infection. Using its own MiXCR run on the reads, TCRdb lists one record per CDR3 protein. The sample includes about 920,000 distinct CDR3 sequences, around 32% seen only once; the top ten take around 15%. These receptors lack a known antigen. Sequencing used cultured CD8+ T cells from PBMCs, obtained from culture after CMV antigen stimulation. These receptors were taken from a human donor in good health (CMV status not recorded). Some clones in this sample may be carry-over from other donors' samples.

V and J are TRBV7-9 and TRBJ1-1; TRBD1 matches at 7 bases. Losses at the gene ends were 1 base for V and 0 bases for J; bases not matched to a gene: 11. Per the germline V gene, CDR1 is SEHNR and CDR2 is FQNEAQ (reference sequence). This CDR3 spans 18 amino acids. This chain's CDR3 is CASSLGEGGYVLNTEAFF. CDR3 nucleotides: TGTGCCAGCAGCTTAGGGGAAGGGGGCTATGTCTTGAACACTGAAGCTTTCTTT.

The chain uses TRBV28 and TRBJ1-5; D unclear. Trimming stripped 5 bases from V and 3 bases from J, with 14 bases between. Germline V lookup: CDR1 MDHEN, CDR2 SYDVKM. The CDR3 extends over 15 amino acids. This CDR3 reads CASSEARGNNQPQHF. CDR3 in DNA: TGTGCCAGCAGTGAGGCGAGAGGTAACAATCAGCCCCAGCATTTT.

Worth noting for this clonotype: A much larger clonotype is one base distant, so this may be a read error. J is TRBJ2-4 and V is TRBV7-2; no reliable D call. Per the germline V gene, CDR1 is SGHTA and CDR2 is FQGNSA. The CDR3 sequence is 13 residues long. This CDR3 is CANSPEVKNIQYF. DNA of the CDR3: TGTGCCAACAGCCCAGAGGTCAAAAACATTCAGTACTTC.

This chain uses TRBV12-3 or TRBV12-4 with TRBJ1-1; D gene ambiguous. The CDR3 has 14 residues. Trimming removed 8 bases at V and 2 bases at J, with 15 bases between. The chain's CDR3 is CASLFTGSNTEAFF. CDR3 bases: TGTGCCAGCCTCTTTACGGGCAGCAACACTGAAGCTTTCTTT.

This clonotype was seen a handful of times. This sequence joins TRBV12-3 or TRBV12-4 and TRBJ2-1; D is perhaps TRBD2 (7 bases). Trimming removed 1 base from V and 11 bases from J, with 15 bases in between. CDR3 length equals 14 residues. The CDR3 is CASSLGGGALKQFF. The CDR3 DNA follows: TGTGCCAGCAGTTTAGGGGGGGGGGCCCTCAAGCAGTTCTTC.

CDR3 residues: CASSLKGRYTEAFF. CDR3 nucleotides: TGTGCCAGCAGTTTAAAGGGCCGCTACACTGAAGCTTTCTTT. This rearrangement joins TRBV12-3 or TRBV12-4 to TRBJ1-1; no firm D call. V gave up 2 bases and J gave up 3 bases, with 10 bases separating them. This CDR3 is 14 amino acids long.

This clonotype occurred a few times. The chain combines TRBV12-3 or TRBV12-4 with TRBJ1-2; D is ambiguous. V gave up 6 bases and J gave up 8 bases, with 19 bases separating them. The CDR3 contains 14 residues. Written as DNA, the CDR3 is TGTGCCAGCAGCCCCGGGCGGGGAGGTTTAGGCTACACCTTC. Residues: CASSPGRGGLGYTF.

The sample holds a few counts of this clonotype. The chain carries TRBV14 and TRBJ2-1, with 8 bases identical to TRBD2. The germline V gene has CDR1 SGHDN and CDR2 FVKESK. This CDR3 is built from 19 residues. With 0 bases clipped from V and 5 bases from J, the junction kept 15 bases outside the gene matches. The CDR3 DNA reads TGTGCCAGCAGCCAAGAACCCCTTTTGGTAGCGGGATTTAACAATGAGCAGTTCTTC. This codes for CASSQEPLLVAGFNNEQFF. The entire variable domain, with the rest obtained from reference TRBV14 and TRBJ2-1, is as follows: EAGVTQFPSHSVIEKGQTVTLRCDPISGHDNLYWYRRVMGKEIKFLLHFVKESKQDESGMPNNRFLAERTGGTYSTLKVQPAELEDSGVYFCASSQEPLLVAGFNNEQFFGPGTRLTVL.

The chain has TRBV7-3 and TRBJ1-1; TRBD1 matches 8 bases. Germline assignment: CDR1 SGHTA and CDR2 FQGTGA. This CDR3 region has 12 residues. Trimming cost V 8 bases and J 9 bases; bases outside gene matches: 8. The CDR3 region has the DNA TGTGCCAGCGTATGGGACAGGAGGAAAGCTTTCTTT. Encoded protein: CASVWDRRKAFF.

The sample holds a few counts of this clonotype. The chain recombines TRBV4-2 with TRBJ1-2; D is possibly TRBD1 (5 bases). V was cut by 0 bases and J by 8 bases, with 16 bases left in between. Germline CDR1 is LGHNA and CDR2 is YNFKEQ. The CDR3 runs 15 residues. CDR3 protein: CASSQDVAGASGYTF. CDR3 DNA: TGTGCCAGCAGCCAAGATGTAGCTGGGGCCTCCGGCTACACCTTC.

This clonotype was seen more than once but under ten times. The J gene is TRBJ2-3, the V gene TRBV5-1; D ambiguous. Trimming removed 4 bases at V and 1 base at J, with 13 bases between. CDR1 SGHRS and CDR2 YFSETQ come from the germline V gene. This CDR3 spans 15 amino acids. CDR3: CASSERPQGTDTQYF. The CDR3 coding sequence is TGCGCCAGCAGCGAACGCCCTCAGGGCACAGATACGCAGTATTTT.

This clonotype was seen only a few times. The DNA of the CDR3 is TGTGCCAGCAGCTTAGACCCTCGACAGAGGATGAACACTGAAGCTTTCTTT. Encoded protein: CASSLDPRQRMNTEAFF. This sequence joins TRBV7-9 and TRBJ1-1; perhaps TRBD1 as D (5 bases). Germline V gene sequence: CDR1 SEHNR, CDR2 FQNEAQ (reference sequence). The V end was cut by 1 base, the J end by 0 bases, with 15 bases between. The CDR3 length is 17 residues.

This chain connects TRBV5-5 to TRBJ2-1; the match to TRBD1 covers 7 bases. The V gene's germline CDR1 is SGHKS and CDR2 YYEKEE (reference sequence). Unmatched junction bases numbered 6, after V lost 7 bases and J lost 2 bases. This CDR3 is built from 14 residues. CDR3 region: CASGETGPYNEQFF. In DNA, the CDR3 is TGTGCCAGCGGAGAGACAGGGCCCTACAATGAGCAGTTCTTC.

This clonotype was detected only a few times. This chain links TRBV2 with TRBJ2-2, with a possible D match to TRBD2 (5 bases). Germline values: CDR1 SNHLY, CDR2 FYNNEI. The V and J ends lost 8 bases and 6 bases respectively, with 13 bases between them. The CDR3 is 13 residues long. The CDR3 reads CASEGIRAGELFF. CDR3 nucleotides: TGTGCCAGCGAGGGAATTCGGGCCGGGGAGCTGTTTTTT.

This chain links TRBV9 with TRBJ1-2; no firm D call. CDR1 SGDLS and CDR2 YYNGEE come from the germline V gene. The CDR3 loop spans 12 amino acids. Trimming pared 2 bases from V and 7 bases from J, leaving 9 bases between. DNA of the CDR3: TGTGCCAGCAGCGTGAGGGCGAGTGGCTACACCTTC. Translation gives CASSVRASGYTF.

In DNA form, the CDR3 reads TGTGCCAGCAGTTACTCCATACAGGGGATCGAGCAGTACGTC. Translated: CASSYSIQGIEQYV. The rearrangement links TRBV6-6 to TRBJ2-7; 7 bases are shared with TRBD1. This CDR3 has 14 residues. Looked up from germline, CDR1 is MNHNY and CDR2 is SVGAGI (reference sequence). The trim removed 0 bases at V and 6 bases at J, leaving 5 bases unmatched.

J is TRBJ2-3 and V is TRBV13; weak D call: TRBD1 (6 bases). V was pared by 4 bases and J by 0 bases, with 11 bases between. CDR3 length: 15 amino acids. CDR1 is PRHDT and CDR2 is FYEKMQ in the germline V gene (reference sequence). CDR3 bases: TGTGCCAGCAGCTCGAAGGACAGTAGCACAGATACGCAGTATTTT. This encodes CASSSKDSSTDTQYF.

The genes are TRBV9 and TRBJ2-7, with TRBD1 matching over 11 bases. V lost 5 bases, J lost 6 bases, and 4 bases stayed unmatched. Germline V CDR1 and CDR2: SGDLS, YYNGEE. There are 13 residues in the CDR3. The CDR3 coding sequence is TGTGCCAGCAGTGCCGGGACAGGGGGCGAGCAGTACGTC. Amino acids: CASSAGTGGEQYV.

The rearrangement joins TRBV5-1 to TRBJ2-7; D might be TRBD1 or TRBD2, each matching 5 bases. V lost 1 base and J 2 bases, leaving 13 bases between the germline ends. Germline V lookup: CDR1 SGHRS, CDR2 YFSETQ. This CDR3 is 15 amino acids long. CDR3 region: CASSLFGTDTYEQYF. The CDR3 nucleotides are TGCGCCAGCAGCTTGTTCGGGACGGATACCTACGAGCAGTACTTC.

CDR3: CAGNLLAGGGDTQYF. CDR3 coding DNA: TGTGCCGGCAACTTACTAGCGGGGGGCGGGGATACGCAGTATTTT. This sequence joins TRBV27 and TRBJ2-3; 12 bases align to TRBD2. V was clipped by 11 bases and J by 6 bases; unmatched bases: 12. In germline, CDR1 is MNHEY, CDR2 SMNVEV (reference sequence). This CDR3 has 15 amino acids.